This T cell receptor beta chain was found in a study of blood T cell repertoires in COVID-19. Original handling: Amplification with reference gene primers provided the estimates of nucleated cell counts. Generated by immunoSEQ multiplex PCR, the TCRdb table keeps only in-frame clones and is missing some. V and J calls and clone size are copied from that table; D and trimming were computed from the DNA. The sample has about 130,000 clones; over 75% are singletons. Trimming stripped 6 bases from V and 7 bases from J, with 16 bases between. The CDR3 is 12 residues long. Per the germline V gene, CDR1 is SQVTM and CDR2 is ANQGSEA.

The sequence was collected from a human donor in a cohort sampled during active COVID-19. V is TRBV29-1 and J is TRBJ2-7; the D gene is possibly TRBD2 (5 bases). The sample consisted of peripheral blood. CDR3 nucleotide sequence: TGCAGCGTCGGGTCCAACTCGGGAGAGCAGTACTTC. It codes for CSVGSNSGEQYF.